The 10 T cell receptor beta chains reported below all come from one sample, sequenced in a study of blood T cell repertoires in COVID-19. Generated by immunoSEQ multiplex PCR, the TCRdb table keeps only in-frame clones and is missing some. Of approximately 160,000 clones detected, approximately 80% appear once; the ten largest clones hold roughly 2.9%. Sequenced material: peripheral blood. These receptors were obtained from a woman in her sixties with acute or convalescent COVID-19.

The CDR3 region is CASSPQRGTEAFF. The CDR3 region has the DNA TGTGCCAGCAGTCCTCAAAGGGGGACTGAAGCTTTCTTT. V usage is TRBV12-3 or TRBV12-4 and J usage is TRBJ1-1, with D possibly matching TRBD1 (6 bases). This CDR3 contains 13 residues. Trimming stripped 5 bases from V and 5 bases from J, with 12 bases between.

CDR3 bases: TGTGCCAGTAGTATCCCGGCGGGGGGCAACGATCGCTCCTACAATGAGCAGTTCTTC. Residues: CASSIPAGGNDRSYNEQFF. The chain employs TRBV19 and TRBJ2-1, with 8 bases that match TRBD2. Germline-derived CDR1 and CDR2 are LNHDA and SQIVND (reference sequence). CDR3 length: 19 amino acids. J was trimmed by 0 bases and V by 3 bases; bases with no gene match: 13. The complete variable domain, with remaining parts taken from reference TRBV19 and TRBJ2-1, reads DGGITQSPKYLFRKEGQNVTLSCEQNLNHDAMYWYRQDPGQGLRLIYYSQIVNDFQKGDIAEGYSVSREKKESFPLTVTSAQKNPTAFYLCASSIPAGGNDRSYNEQFFGPGTRLTVL.

The rearrangement links TRBV6-5 to TRBJ2-7; a weak D match, TRBD2 (7 bases). Germline V gene data show CDR1 as MNHEY and CDR2 as SVGAGI. The CDR3 spans 14 residues. Between the trimmed V and J ends, which lost 5 bases and 2 bases, there was a span of 13 bases. CDR3 region: CASSPRGGAYEQYF. CDR3 in DNA: TGTGCCAGCAGTCCAAGGGGGGGGGCCTACGAGCAGTACTTC.

The table lists this clone with a count of one. The chain combines TRBV4-1 with TRBJ1-5; TRBD1 agrees at 8 bases. V lost 4 bases to trimming and J lost 7 bases; unmatched junction nucleotides: 9. In germline, CDR1 is MGHRA, CDR2 YSYEKL. This CDR3 comprises 15 residues. The chain's CDR3 is CASSRNGQGGQPQHF. The DNA for the CDR3 is TGCGCCAGCAGCCGGAATGGACAGGGTGGCCAGCCCCAGCATTTT.

This chain links TRBV2 with TRBJ2-7; 8 bases match TRBD1. CDR1 is SNHLY and CDR2 is FYNNEI in the germline V gene. V lost 3 bases, J lost 3 bases, and 10 bases stayed unmatched. This CDR3 is built from 16 residues. The CDR3 coding sequence is TGTGCCAGCAGTGAGAACCCAGGGGGCTTGGGCTACGAGCAGTACTTC. Encoded protein: CASSENPGGLGYEQYF.

The chain employs TRBV6-5 and TRBJ2-1; the match to TRBD2 covers 12 bases. J was trimmed by 10 bases and V by 4 bases; bases with no gene match: 5. The CDR3 loop spans 14 amino acids. The V gene's germline CDR1 is MNHEY and CDR2 SVGAGI. In DNA form, the CDR3 reads TGTGCCAGCAGTTCTAGCGGGGGGGCCCAAGAGCAGTTCTTC. This sequence encodes CASSSSGGAQEQFF.

CDR3 amino acids: CASSLWTVASPLHF. Here the CDR3 DNA reads TGTGCCAGCAGCTTGTGGACTGTTGCTTCACCCCTCCACTTT. The chain carries TRBV5-6 and TRBJ1-6, with no clear D. This CDR3 contains 14 residues. With 1 base removed from V and 9 bases from J, the gap between germline ends came to 11 bases. CDR1 and CDR2 (germline): SGHDT, YYEEEE.

The genes are TRBV7-9 and TRBJ1-4; the match to TRBD1 covers 11 bases. J lost 8 bases, V lost 5 bases, and 7 bases had no gene match. The CDR3 runs 15 residues. Germline V gene lookup returns CDR1 SEHNR and CDR2 FQNEAQ (reference sequence). CDR3 sequence reads: CASSTGTGGREKLFF. The CDR3 DNA sequence: TGTGCCAGCAGCACCGGGACAGGGGGAAGGGAAAAACTGTTTTTT.

V usage is TRBV7-2 and J usage is TRBJ1-4; 9 bases fit TRBD1. J gave up 7 bases and V 5 bases, and 5 bases lay outside the gene matches. The CDR3 contains 14 residues. CDR1 and CDR2 from the germline V gene are SGHTA and FQGNSA. This chain's CDR3 is CASSPDRGGEKLFF. Here the CDR3 DNA reads TGTGCCAGCAGCCCCGACAGGGGGGGTGAAAAACTGTTTTTT.

V is TRBV5-1 and J is TRBJ2-7; 7 bases align to TRBD1. The germline V gene encodes CDR1 SGHRS and CDR2 YFSETQ. The CDR3 loop spans 13 amino acids. J gave up 2 bases and V 5 bases, and 4 bases lay outside the gene matches. CDR3 DNA: TGCGCCAGCAGACCAGACAGGGCCTACGAGCAGTACTTC. It specifies CASRPDRAYEQYF.